This T cell receptor beta chain was sequenced for a study of CD8 T cells in Susac syndrome. Notes on this clonotype: The antigen is unknown.

Random hexamers served to reverse transcribe roughly 0.45 to 1 ug RNA. By means of immunoSEQ multiplex PCR, TCR beta CDR3 spanning 54 Vbeta and 13 Jbeta underwent amplification. TCRdb re-analysed the immunoSEQ multiplex PCR reads in MiXCR, keeping a single row per CDR3 protein. The sample holds 71,000 or so distinct CDR3 sequences; just over 95% are singletons and the top ten take approximately 0.1%. Sequencing targeted TCR beta in T cells from blood (CD8+ and CD4+). Isolation of CD8+ and CD4+ T cells was performed negatively, whereas enrichment of TEMRA cells was done by FACS. Study-wide findings and caveats: The study admitted that it had a relatively small number of individuals in its TCR sequencing and HLA analysis.

The CDR3 has 16 amino acids. V was pared by 2 bases and J by 3 bases, with 10 bases of the junction left unmatched. This rearrangement joins TRBV12-3 or TRBV12-4 to TRBJ2-7; 7 nucleotides match TRBD1. The sample was CD4+ T cells from PBMCs. The TCR comes from a human donor with multiple sclerosis. CDR3 sequence (DNA): TGTGCCAGCAGTTTAAGGGGGCTCCCTGCCAACTACGAGCAGTACTTC. Translation: CASSLRGLPANYEQYF.